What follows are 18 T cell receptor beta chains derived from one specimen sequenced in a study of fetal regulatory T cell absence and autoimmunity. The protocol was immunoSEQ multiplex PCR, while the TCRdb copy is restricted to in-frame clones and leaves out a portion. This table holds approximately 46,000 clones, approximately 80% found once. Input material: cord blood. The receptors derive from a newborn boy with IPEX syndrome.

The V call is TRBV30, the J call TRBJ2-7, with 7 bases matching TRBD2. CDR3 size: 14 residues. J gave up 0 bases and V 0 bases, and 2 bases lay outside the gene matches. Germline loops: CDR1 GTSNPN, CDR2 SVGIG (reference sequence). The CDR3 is CAWSVLASSYEQYF. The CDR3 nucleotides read TGTGCCTGGAGTGTACTAGCGAGCTCCTACGAGCAGTACTTC.

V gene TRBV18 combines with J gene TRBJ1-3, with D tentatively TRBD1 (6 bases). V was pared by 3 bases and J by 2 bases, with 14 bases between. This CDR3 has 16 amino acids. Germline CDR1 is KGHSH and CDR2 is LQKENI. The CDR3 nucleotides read TGTGCCAGCTCACCCTCGACAGGTTCGCCTGGAAACACCATATATTTT. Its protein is CASSPSTGSPGNTIYF. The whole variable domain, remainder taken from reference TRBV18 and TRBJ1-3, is NAGVMQNPRHLVRRRGQEARLRCSPMKGHSHVYWYRQLPEEGLKFMVYLQKENIIDESGMPKERFSAEFPKEGPSILRIQQVVRGDSAAYFCASSPSTGSPGNTIYFGEGSWLTVV.

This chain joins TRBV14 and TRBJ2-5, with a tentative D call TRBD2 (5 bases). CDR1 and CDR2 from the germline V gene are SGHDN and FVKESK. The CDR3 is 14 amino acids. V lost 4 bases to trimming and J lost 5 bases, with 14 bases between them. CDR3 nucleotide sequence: TGTGCCAGCAGCCGCGGACGGGGTCACGAGACCCAGTACTTC. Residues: CASSRGRGHETQYF.

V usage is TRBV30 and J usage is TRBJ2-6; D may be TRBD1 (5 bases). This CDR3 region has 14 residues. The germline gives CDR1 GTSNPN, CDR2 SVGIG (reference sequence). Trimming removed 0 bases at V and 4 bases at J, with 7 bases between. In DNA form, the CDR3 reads TGTGCCTGGAGTGTAGGGGCCGGGGCCAACGTCCTGACTTTC. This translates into CAWSVGAGANVLTF.

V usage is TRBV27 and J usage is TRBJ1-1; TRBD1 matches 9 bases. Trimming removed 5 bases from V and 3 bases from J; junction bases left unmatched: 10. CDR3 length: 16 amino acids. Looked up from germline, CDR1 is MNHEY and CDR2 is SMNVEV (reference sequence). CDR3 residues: CASSPGTGREYTEAFF. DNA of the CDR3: TGTGCCAGCAGTCCCGGGACAGGGCGTGAGTACACTGAAGCTTTCTTT.

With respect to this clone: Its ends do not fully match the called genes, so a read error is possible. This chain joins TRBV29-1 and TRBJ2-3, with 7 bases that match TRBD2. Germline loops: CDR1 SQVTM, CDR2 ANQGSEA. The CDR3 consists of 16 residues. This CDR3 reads CSVEAGFDTSTDTQYF. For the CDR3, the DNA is TGCAGCGTGGAAGCGGGATTCGATACTAGCACAGATACGCAGTATTTT.

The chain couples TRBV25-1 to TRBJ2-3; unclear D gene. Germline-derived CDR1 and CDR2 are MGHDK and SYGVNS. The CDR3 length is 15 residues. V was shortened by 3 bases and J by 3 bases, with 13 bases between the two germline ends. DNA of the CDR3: TGTGCCAGCAGTGATCTTTACGGCTCGACAGATACGCAGTATTTT. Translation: CASSDLYGSTDTQYF. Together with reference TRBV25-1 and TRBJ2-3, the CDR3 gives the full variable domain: EADIYQTPRYLVIGTGKKITLECSQTMGHDKMYWYQQDPGMELHLIHYSYGVNSTEKGDLSSESTVSRIRTEHFPLTLESARPSHTSQYLCASSDLYGSTDTQYFGPGTRLTVL.

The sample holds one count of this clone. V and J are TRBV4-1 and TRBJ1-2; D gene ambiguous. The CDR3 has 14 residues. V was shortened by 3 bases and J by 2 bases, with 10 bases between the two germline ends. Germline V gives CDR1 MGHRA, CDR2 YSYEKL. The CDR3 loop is CASSQTGSNYGYTF. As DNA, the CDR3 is TGCGCCAGCAGCCAGACGGGCAGCAACTATGGCTACACCTTC.

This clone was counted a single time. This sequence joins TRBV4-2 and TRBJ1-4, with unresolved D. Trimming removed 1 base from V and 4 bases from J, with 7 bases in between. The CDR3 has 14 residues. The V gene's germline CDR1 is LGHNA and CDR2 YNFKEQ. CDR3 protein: CASSQAGYNEKLFF. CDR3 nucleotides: TGTGCCAGCAGCCAAGCAGGATATAATGAAAAACTGTTTTTT.

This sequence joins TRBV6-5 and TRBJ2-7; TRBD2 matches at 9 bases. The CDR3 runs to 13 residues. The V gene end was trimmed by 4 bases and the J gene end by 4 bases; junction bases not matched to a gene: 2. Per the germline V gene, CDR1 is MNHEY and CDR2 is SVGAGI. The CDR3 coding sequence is TGTGCCAGCAGTTTAGCGGGAGTTTACGAGCAGTACTTC. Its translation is CASSLAGVYEQYF.

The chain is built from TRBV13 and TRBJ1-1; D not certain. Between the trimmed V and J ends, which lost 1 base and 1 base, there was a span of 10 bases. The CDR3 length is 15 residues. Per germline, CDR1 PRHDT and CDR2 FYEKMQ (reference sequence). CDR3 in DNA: TGTGCCAGCAGCTTAGTCGCGGCGGGGAACACTGAAGCTTTCTTT. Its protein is CASSLVAAGNTEAFF.

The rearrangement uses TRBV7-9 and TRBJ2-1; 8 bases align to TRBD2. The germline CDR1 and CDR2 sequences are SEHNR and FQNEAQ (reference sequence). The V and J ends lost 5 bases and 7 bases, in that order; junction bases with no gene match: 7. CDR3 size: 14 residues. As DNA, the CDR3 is TGTGCCAGCAGCCCGAGGACTAGCCTAAATGAGCAGTTCTTC. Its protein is CASSPRTSLNEQFF.

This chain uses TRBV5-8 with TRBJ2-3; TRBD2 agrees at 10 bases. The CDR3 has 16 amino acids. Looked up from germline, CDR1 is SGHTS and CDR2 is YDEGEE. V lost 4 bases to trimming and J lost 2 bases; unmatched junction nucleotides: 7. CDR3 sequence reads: CASSRGLAALTDTQYF. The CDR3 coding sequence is TGTGCCAGCAGCAGAGGACTAGCGGCACTCACAGATACGCAGTATTTT.

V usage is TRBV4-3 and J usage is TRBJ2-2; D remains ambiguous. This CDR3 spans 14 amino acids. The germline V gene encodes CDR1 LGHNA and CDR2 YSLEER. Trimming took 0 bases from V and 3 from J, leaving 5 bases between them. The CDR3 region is CASSQERYTGELFF. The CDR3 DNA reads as TGCGCCAGCAGCCAAGAGCGGTACACCGGGGAGCTGTTTTTT.

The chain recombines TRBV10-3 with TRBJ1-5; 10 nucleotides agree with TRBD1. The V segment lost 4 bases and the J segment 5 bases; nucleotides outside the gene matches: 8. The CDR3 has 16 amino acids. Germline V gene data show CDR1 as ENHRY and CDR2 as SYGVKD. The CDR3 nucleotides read TGTGCCATCAGTGGGGGGACAGGGGCAGAGGATCAGCCCCAGCATTTT. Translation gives CAISGGTGAEDQPQHF.

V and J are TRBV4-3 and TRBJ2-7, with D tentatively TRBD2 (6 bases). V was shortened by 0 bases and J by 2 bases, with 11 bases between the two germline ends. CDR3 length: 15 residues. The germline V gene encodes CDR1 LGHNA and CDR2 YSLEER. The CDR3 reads CASSQEGGEAYEQYF. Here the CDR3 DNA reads TGCGCCAGCAGCCAAGAGGGCGGGGAGGCCTACGAGCAGTACTTC.

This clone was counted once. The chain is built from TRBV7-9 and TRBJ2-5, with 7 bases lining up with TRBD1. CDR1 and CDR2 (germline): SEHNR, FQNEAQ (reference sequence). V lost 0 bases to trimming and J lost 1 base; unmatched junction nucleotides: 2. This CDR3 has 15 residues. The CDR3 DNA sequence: TGTGCCAGCAGCTTAGCCTGGGACAGCCAAGAGACCCAGTACTTC. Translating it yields CASSLAWDSQETQYF.

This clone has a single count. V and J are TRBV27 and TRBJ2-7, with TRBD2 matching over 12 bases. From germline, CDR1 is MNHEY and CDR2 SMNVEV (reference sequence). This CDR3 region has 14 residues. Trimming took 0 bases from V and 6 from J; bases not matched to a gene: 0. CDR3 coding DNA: TGTGCCAGCAGTTTATCGACTAGCGGGAGCGAGCAGTACTTC. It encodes CASSLSTSGSEQYF.